Listed here are 21 T cell receptor beta chains from one sample, sequenced in a study of neoadjuvant nivolumab and ipilimumab in lung cancer. Sequencing was performed with immunoSEQ multiplex PCR; in TCRdb, only in-frame clones are kept and a portion is missing. The sample shows 10,000 to 15,000 clones, approximately 71% of them seen only once. Source: peripheral blood, taken after neoadjuvant nivolumab, alone or with ipilimumab, at or shortly before surgery. The source is an adult with non-small cell lung cancer.

The chain uses TRBV18 and TRBJ1-5, with 7 bases fitting TRBD1. The CDR3 sequence is 16 residues long. Per germline, CDR1 KGHSH and CDR2 LQKENI. V gave up 2 bases and J gave up 6 bases; unmatched junction bases: 10. CDR3 loop: CASSPLTGDRSQPQHF. The CDR3 nucleotides read TGTGCCAGCTCACCATTAACAGGGGACCGGAGTCAGCCCCAGCATTTT.

The chain employs TRBV30 and TRBJ1-5; unclear D gene. This CDR3 region has 13 residues. Trimming shortened V by 4 bases and J by 2 bases, and 9 bases separated the two germline ends. In germline, CDR1 is GTSNPN, CDR2 SVGIG (reference sequence). The CDR3 DNA is TGTGCCTGGAAAGGGAACCGCAATCAGCCCCAGCATTTT. Residues: CAWKGNRNQPQHF.

The sample holds a few counts of this clone. This chain links TRBV5-4 with TRBJ1-4; D is perhaps TRBD1 (5 bases). Germline V gives CDR1 SGHNT, CDR2 YYREEE (reference sequence). With 3 bases removed from V and 0 bases from J, the gap between germline ends came to 15 bases. The CDR3 is 17 residues long. Written as DNA, the CDR3 is TGTGCCAGCAGCTCTGGGGCTGGGATTCCAACTAATGAAAAACTGTTTTTT. Translation: CASSSGAGIPTNEKLFF.

The chain carries TRBV7-9 and TRBJ1-1, with 8 nucleotides matching TRBD1. The CDR3 is 15 amino acids. Germline values: CDR1 SEHNR, CDR2 FQNEAQ (reference sequence). The J segment lost 5 bases and the V segment lost 2 bases, leaving 7 bases of the junction unmatched. CDR3 coding DNA: TGTGCCAGCAGCTTACTGCAGGGGGCGAGTACTGAAGCTTTCTTT. Amino acids: CASSLLQGASTEAFF.

V gene TRBV5-1 combines with J gene TRBJ2-4; 9 bases align to TRBD1. This CDR3 has 15 amino acids. J was trimmed by 6 bases and V by 4 bases; bases with no gene match: 8. CDR1 and CDR2 from the germline V gene are SGHRS and YFSETQ. The CDR3 nucleotides read TGCGCCAGCAGCCCCGGACCGGGACAGGGAAACATTCAGTACTTC. Amino acid sequence: CASSPGPGQGNIQYF.

The rearrangement links TRBV7-2 to TRBJ2-5; no clear D. The germline gives CDR1 SGHTA, CDR2 FQGNSA. The CDR3 runs 14 residues. V shed 1 base and J shed 1 base, with 7 bases lying between them. The CDR3 coding sequence is TGTGCCAGCAGCTTAGTTGCAGTCCAAGAGACCCAGTACTTC. This translates into CASSLVAVQETQYF.

This chain connects TRBV6-1 to TRBJ2-3; TRBD1 matches at 7 bases. The ends lost 10 bases at V and 3 bases at J; junction bases unmatched: 7. This CDR3 contains 13 residues. Germline V gene data show CDR1 as MNHNS and CDR2 as SASEGT. The DNA of the CDR3 is TGTGCCACCCACCGACAGGGTACAGATACGCAGTATTTT. Translated, it gives CATHRQGTDTQYF.

This clone was counted between two and nine times. The chain uses TRBV5-1 and TRBJ2-7; tentatively, D is TRBD1 (5 bases). V dropped 6 bases and J dropped 3 bases, with 13 bases sitting between them. The germline V gene has CDR1 SGHRS and CDR2 YFSETQ. The CDR3 extends over 13 amino acids. The CDR3 DNA is TGCGCCAGCACGCCTGGGCAGGGCTACGAGCAGTACTTC. Its translation is CASTPGQGYEQYF.

This clone has a single count. The chain joins TRBV9 to TRBJ1-1; no definite D call. The CDR3 consists of 15 residues. Trimming cost V 3 bases and J 8 bases, with 20 bases left between them. Germline V lookup: CDR1 SGDLS, CDR2 YYNGEE. The CDR3 reads CASSAGLINRQEAFF. For the CDR3, the DNA is TGTGCCAGCAGCGCAGGACTGATTAACCGCCAGGAAGCTTTCTTT.

This chain uses TRBV5-1 with TRBJ1-4; D uncertain. The CDR3 has 14 residues. Trimming removed 4 bases at V and 6 bases at J, with 13 bases between. Germline CDR1 is SGHRS and CDR2 is YFSETQ. CDR3 bases: TGCGCCAGCAGCCCGACCCGTACGGATGAAAAACTGTTTTTT. It encodes CASSPTRTDEKLFF.

This sequence joins TRBV7-9 and TRBJ1-1; possibly TRBD1 for D (6 bases). In germline, CDR1 is SEHNR, CDR2 FQNEAQ (reference sequence). V was shortened by 3 bases and J by 5 bases, with 13 bases between the two germline ends. The CDR3 sequence is 14 residues long. The CDR3 reads CASSLTGIPTEAFF. The CDR3 coding sequence is TGTGCCAGCAGCTTGACAGGAATTCCGACTGAAGCTTTCTTT.

This clone is judged medium-sized. The V call is TRBV11-2, the J call TRBJ1-2, with D unclear. Germline-derived CDR1 and CDR2 are SGHAT and FQNNGV. With 4 bases removed from V and 7 bases from J, the gap between germline ends came to 10 bases. There are 12 residues in the CDR3. For the CDR3, the DNA is TGTGCCAGCAGCTCCTACGGTAGTGGCTACACCTTC. It translates to CASSSYGSGYTF.

This clone was seen at least ten times. The chain couples TRBV30 to TRBJ2-2, with 7 positions matching TRBD2. Trimming took 3 bases from V and 5 from J; bases not matched to a gene: 3. This CDR3 is built from 13 residues. From germline, CDR1 is GTSNPN and CDR2 SVGIG (reference sequence). CDR3 sequence (DNA): TGTGCCTGGAGCCTAGCGGAGACCGGGGAGCTGTTTTTT. Translation: CAWSLAETGELFF.

V and J are TRBV5-1 and TRBJ2-7; D unclear. Between the trimmed V and J ends, which lost 0 bases and 0 bases, there was a span of 10 bases. This CDR3 comprises 15 residues. CDR1 SGHRS and CDR2 YFSETQ come from the germline V gene. This CDR3 is CASSLGRSSSYEQYF. Written as DNA, the CDR3 is TGCGCCAGCAGCTTGGGAAGGTCAAGCTCCTACGAGCAGTACTTC.

The chain couples TRBV4-1 to TRBJ2-7; unclear D gene. The CDR3 extends over 13 amino acids. Germline CDR1 and CDR2: MGHRA and YSYEKL. The germline V and J ends were trimmed by 2 bases and 4 bases, with 9 bases remaining between them. The CDR3 is CASSQTTAYEQYF. DNA for the CDR3: TGCGCCAGCAGCCAAACAACAGCATACGAGCAGTACTTC.

This chain links TRBV29-1 with TRBJ1-1, with D tentatively TRBD1 (6 bases). CDR3 length: 14 amino acids. Germline V gene sequence: CDR1 SQVTM, CDR2 ANQGSEA. Trimming removed 6 bases from V and 0 bases from J, with 14 bases in between. CDR3 DNA sequence: TGCAGCGTAGGAGACGGACAGTTGAACACTGAAGCTTTCTTT. Protein: CSVGDGQLNTEAFF.

The chain uses TRBV20-1 and TRBJ1-2; no clear D. CDR1 is DFQATT, CDR2 SNEGSKA, per germline (reference sequence). This CDR3 spans 10 amino acids. V was clipped by 5 bases and J by 7 bases, with 8 bases between them. The CDR3 is CSAVTAGYTF. CDR3 bases: TGCAGTGCTGTCACAGCTGGCTACACCTTC.

The chain uses TRBV7-9 and TRBJ1-5; 9 bases map to TRBD1. With 2 bases clipped from V and 7 bases from J, the junction kept 3 bases outside the gene matches. Germline V gene sequence: CDR1 SEHNR, CDR2 FQNEAQ (reference sequence). This CDR3 is built from 14 residues. CDR3 sequence: CASSLPGQGQPQHF. The CDR3 DNA sequence: TGTGCCAGCAGCTTACCGGGACAGGGACAGCCCCAGCATTTT. The full variable domain, rest sourced from reference TRBV7-9 and TRBJ1-5, is DTGVSQNPRHKITKRGQNVTFRCDPISEHNRLYWYRQTLGQGPEFLTYFQNEAQLEKSRLLSDRFSAERPKGSFSTLEIQRTEQGDSAMYLCASSLPGQGQPQHFGDGTRLSIL.

The chain has TRBV5-1 and TRBJ2-5; 8 nucleotides agree with TRBD2. CDR1 and CDR2 from the germline V gene are SGHRS and YFSETQ. V gave up 3 bases and J gave up 5 bases; unmatched junction bases: 9. The CDR3 consists of 15 residues. This CDR3 reads CASSSGLGDSETQYF. As DNA, the CDR3 is TGCGCCAGCAGCTCGGGACTAGGGGACTCCGAGACCCAGTACTTC.

This clone came up a few times. This rearrangement joins TRBV7-2 to TRBJ2-7; TRBD2 matches 7 bases. The germline V gene has CDR1 SGHTA and CDR2 FQGNSA. V was pared by 5 bases and J by 1 base, with 8 bases of the junction left unmatched. This CDR3 comprises 15 residues. Here the CDR3 reads CASSERTGGSYEQYF. As DNA, the CDR3 is TGTGCCAGCAGCGAGAGGACCGGGGGGTCCTACGAGCAGTACTTC.

The V gene is TRBV19, the J gene TRBJ1-2; D may be TRBD1 (6 bases). The CDR3 is 14 residues long. V was shortened by 7 bases and J by 4 bases, with 16 bases between the two germline ends. Germline-derived CDR1 and CDR2 are LNHDA and SQIVND (reference sequence). For the CDR3, the DNA is TGTGCCAGTACTCTAGTGGGGGGGGCCTATGGCTACACCTTC. It yields the protein CASTLVGGAYGYTF.